Following are 15 T cell receptor beta chains from one sample sequenced in a study of vaccination effects on CD4 cells after COVID-19. The antigens for these receptors are not known. Antigen-specific CD4+ T cells were expanded with viral peptide pools in the ViraFEST assay before sequencing. Once cultured for roughly ten days, the cells underwent separation to obtain CD4+ T cells. None of the vaccinated had previously contracted SARS-CoV-2, and their nucleocapsid antibodies tested negative. Only in-frame clones appear in the TCRdb table, and some are missing; sequencing was by immunoSEQ multiplex PCR. Among 50,000 to 60,000 clones listed, about two thirds were seen once. Sequences were derived from CD4+ T cells from PBMCs cultured with SARS-CoV-2 spike peptides, sampled before COVID-19 vaccination. The receptors originated from a human donor who received a COVID-19 vaccine.

This clone was counted between two and nine times. The chain carries TRBV4-1 and TRBJ2-2, with D uncertain. V was clipped by 1 base and J by 5 bases, with 11 bases between them. CDR1 is MGHRA and CDR2 is YSYEKL in the germline V gene. The length of the CDR3 is 15 residues. DNA of the CDR3: TGCGCCAGCAGCCAAGGCCGATCCCGTACCGGGGAGCTGTTTTTT. Translating gives CASSQGRSRTGELFF.

V usage is TRBV19 and J usage is TRBJ2-3; TRBD2 is a possible D gene (5 bases). This CDR3 is built from 15 residues. The germline CDR1 and CDR2 sequences are LNHDA and SQIVND (reference sequence). V dropped 2 bases and J dropped 4 bases, with 13 bases sitting between them. The CDR3 here is CASSIIRGNADTQYF. For the CDR3, the DNA is TGTGCCAGTAGTATAATAAGAGGGAACGCAGATACGCAGTATTTT. Filled out from reference TRBV19 and TRBJ2-3, the complete variable domain reads DGGITQSPKYLFRKEGQNVTLSCEQNLNHDAMYWYRQDPGQGLRLIYYSQIVNDFQKGDIAEGYSVSREKKESFPLTVTSAQKNPTAFYLCASSIIRGNADTQYFGPGTRLTVL.

This chain links TRBV27 with TRBJ1-2, with D perhaps matching TRBD1 (6 bases). The germline gives CDR1 MNHEY, CDR2 SMNVEV (reference sequence). Trimming cost V 6 bases and J 0 bases, with 20 bases left between them. The CDR3 totals 17 residues. CDR3 loop: CASRSTWGQGTNYGYTF. The CDR3 DNA is TGTGCCAGCAGATCTACATGGGGCCAGGGGACTAACTATGGCTACACCTTC.

The rearrangement joins TRBV29-1 to TRBJ2-7; TRBD2 matches 16 bases. V was pared by 7 bases and J by 0 bases, with 6 bases of the junction left unmatched. CDR1 and CDR2 (germline): SQVTM, ANQGSEA. This CDR3 has 16 amino acids. CDR3 DNA sequence: TGCAGCGCCGCCGGGACTAGCGGGAGGGCCTCCTACGAGCAGTACTTC. Its protein product is CSAAGTSGRASYEQYF.

The chain uses TRBV28 and TRBJ1-1; D perhaps matches TRBD1 (5 bases). Trimming cost V 7 bases and J 1 base, with 7 bases left between them. CDR3 length equals 12 residues. Germline V gene lookup returns CDR1 MDHEN and CDR2 SYDVKM. CDR3 DNA sequence: TGTGCCAGCAAAACAGGGAACACTGAAGCTTTCTTT. Residues: CASKTGNTEAFF.

The rearrangement uses TRBV10-3 and TRBJ1-1; tentative D call: TRBD1 (5 bases). Deletions cut 7 bases from V and 0 bases from J, with 9 bases between. The V gene's germline CDR1 is ENHRY and CDR2 SYGVKD. The CDR3 has 13 residues. CDR3 loop: CAIKPTVNTEAFF. CDR3 nucleotides: TGTGCCATCAAACCGACAGTGAACACTGAAGCTTTCTTT.

The chain recombines TRBV2 with TRBJ2-5; 8 positions agree with TRBD1. Germline values: CDR1 SNHLY, CDR2 FYNNEI. The CDR3 sequence is 11 residues long. V lost 6 bases and J lost 9; bases outside the gene matches: 3. The CDR3 loop is CASRGQAAQYF. The CDR3 DNA reads TGTGCCAGCAGGGGACAGGCGGCCCAGTACTTC.

The genes are TRBV5-4 and TRBJ1-1; no firm D call. Trimming stripped 0 bases from V and 1 base from J, with 4 bases between. Germline CDR1 reads SGHNT; CDR2 reads YYREEE (reference sequence). The CDR3 is 13 residues long. The DNA of the CDR3 is TGTGCCAGCAGCTTGGCACGGAACACTGAAGCTTTCTTT. It specifies CASSLARNTEAFF.

The chain combines TRBV15 with TRBJ2-7; D is possibly TRBD1 or TRBD2 (6 bases each). The germline gives CDR1 LNHNV, CDR2 YYDKDF (reference sequence). V lost 0 bases to trimming and J lost 10 bases, with 16 bases between them. The CDR3 contains 14 residues. Here the CDR3 reads CATSRDLGGQPQYF. The CDR3 DNA is TGTGCCACCAGCAGAGATCTTGGGGGGCAGCCCCAGTACTTC.

The V gene is TRBV7-2, the J gene TRBJ1-4, with D perhaps matching TRBD1 (6 bases). Trimming removed 2 bases from V and 7 bases from J, with 14 bases in between. CDR3 size: 15 residues. Looked up from germline, CDR1 is SGHTA and CDR2 is FQGNSA. CDR3 sequence: CASSLRWGLGEKLFF. CDR3 DNA: TGTGCCAGCAGCTTACGGTGGGGGCTAGGTGAAAAACTGTTTTTT.

J is TRBJ2-5 and V is TRBV4-2; TRBD2 matches at 10 bases. J was trimmed by 7 bases and V by 1 base; bases with no gene match: 12. CDR1 is LGHNA, CDR2 YNFKEQ, per germline. CDR3 size: 17 residues. For the CDR3, the DNA is TGTGCCAGCAGCCAAGGTTCTAGCGGGGGCGCGTGGGGGACCCAGTACTTC. Encoded protein: CASSQGSSGGAWGTQYF.

The V call is TRBV5-4, the J call TRBJ1-1; D is perhaps TRBD1 (5 bases). Trimming cost V 4 bases and J 2 bases, with 18 bases left between them. Per germline, CDR1 SGHNT and CDR2 YYREEE (reference sequence). CDR3 length: 16 residues. As DNA, the CDR3 is TGTGCCAGCAGCGGACATACAATTGGTGCCAACACTGAAGCTTTCTTT. Translating it yields CASSGHTIGANTEAFF.

The V gene is TRBV5-1, the J gene TRBJ2-1; D assignment may be TRBD1 or TRBD2 (5 bases each). The CDR3 runs to 19 residues. Germline lookup yields CDR1 SGHRS and CDR2 YFSETQ. V lost 5 bases, J lost 0 bases, and 24 bases lay in between. The CDR3 loop is CASREGRASQRSSYNEQFF. CDR3 nucleotides: TGCGCCAGCAGAGAGGGGCGGGCCAGCCAAAGGAGCTCCTACAATGAGCAGTTCTTC.

V is TRBV4-1 and J is TRBJ2-3, with no clear D. V lost 2 bases to trimming and J lost 8 bases, with 14 bases between them. Germline lookup yields CDR1 MGHRA and CDR2 YSYEKL. This CDR3 comprises 14 residues. DNA for the CDR3: TGCGCCAGCAGCCAATCGACGGCTCACGGTACGCAGTATTTT. It encodes CASSQSTAHGTQYF.

The rearrangement joins TRBV3-1 (or the pseudogene TRBV3-2) to TRBJ2-7; D possibly matches TRBD1 or TRBD2 (5 bases each). The CDR3 is 19 residues long. Germline V gene sequence: CDR1 LGHDT, CDR2 YNNKEL (reference sequence). V lost 4 bases and J lost 0, with 25 bases in between. In nucleotides, the CDR3 is TGTGCCAGCAGCCTCCCTGGGGCTAGCCGCACGAGTAGCTCCTACGAGCAGTACTTC. Translation gives CASSLPGASRTSSSYEQYF.